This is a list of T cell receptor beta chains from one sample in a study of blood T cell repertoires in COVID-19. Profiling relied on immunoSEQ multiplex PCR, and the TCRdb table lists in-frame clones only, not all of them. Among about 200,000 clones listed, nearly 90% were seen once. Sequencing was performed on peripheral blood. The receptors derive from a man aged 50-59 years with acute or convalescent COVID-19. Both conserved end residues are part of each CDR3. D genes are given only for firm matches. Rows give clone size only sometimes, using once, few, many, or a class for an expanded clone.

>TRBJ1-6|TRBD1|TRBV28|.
TGTGCCAGCACGGGACAGTTTTTTTCACCCCTCCACTTT
CASTGQFFSPLHF
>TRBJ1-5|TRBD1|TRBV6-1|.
TGTGCCAGCAGTGATCGGCGGGACAGGGGTATTCAGCCCCAGCATTTT
CASSDRRDRGIQPQHF
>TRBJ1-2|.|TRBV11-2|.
TGTGCCAGCAGCCCCTGGAGGGGGGGGAACTATGGCTACACCTTC
CASSPWRGGNYGYTF
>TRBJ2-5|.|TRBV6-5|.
TGTGCCAGCATTGGGGGCGGAGAGACCCAGTACTTC
CASIGGGETQYF
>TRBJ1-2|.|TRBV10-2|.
TGCGCCAGCAAAGAACCAGGGGAGTATGGCTACACCTTC
CASKEPGEYGYTF
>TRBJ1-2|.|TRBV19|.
TGTGCCAGTAGTATCGGCGGGGGGCTAAACTATGGCTACACCTTC
CASSIGGGLNYGYTF
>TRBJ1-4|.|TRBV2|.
TGTGCCAGCAGCGGAGTGGGGGGAACTAATGAAAAACTGTTTTTT
CASSGVGGTNEKLFF
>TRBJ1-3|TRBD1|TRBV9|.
TGTGCCAGCAGCGGACTGGGACAGACCTCTGGAAACACCATATATTTT
CASSGLGQTSGNTIYF
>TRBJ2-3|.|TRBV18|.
TGTGCCAGCTCACCACAACAGGGGAGGACAGATACGCAGTATTTT
CASSPQQGRTDTQYF
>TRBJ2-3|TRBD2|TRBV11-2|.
TGTGCCAGCAGCTTAGATCCTAGCGGGGGGTTGGATACGCAGTATTTT
CASSLDPSGGLDTQYF
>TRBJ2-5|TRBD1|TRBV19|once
TGTGCCAGTAAACGGACAGGGGGCGCGGAGACCCAGTACTTC
CASKRTGGAETQYF
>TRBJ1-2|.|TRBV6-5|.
TGTGCCAGCAGTTACTCCGGACAACCATCAGGCTACACCTTC
CASSYSGQPSGYTF
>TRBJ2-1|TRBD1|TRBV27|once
TGTGCCAGCAGAACATCAATTTCGGGACAGTACTACAATGAGCAGTTCTTC
CASRTSISGQYYNEQFF
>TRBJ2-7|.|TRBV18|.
TGTGCCAGCTCACCCTCGGATAGGACCACTAGCGAGCAGTACTTC
CASSPSDRTTSEQYF
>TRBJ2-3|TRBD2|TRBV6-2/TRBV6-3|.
TGTGCCAGCAGTTACTCGCCGGGGGGGAGCACAGATACGCAGTATTTT
CASSYSPGGSTDTQYF
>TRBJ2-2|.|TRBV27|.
TGTGCCAGCTCCGCGATCGAGGATACCGGGGAGCTGTTTTTT
CASSAIEDTGELFF
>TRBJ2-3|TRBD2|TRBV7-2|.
TGTGCCAGCAGCTTAGGGGCAGGTCCACTAGCGGGAGGGGGTTATACGCAGTATTTT
CASSLGAGPLAGGGYTQYF
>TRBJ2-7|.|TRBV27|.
TGTGCCAGCAGTTCCCGGGAAGAAAGCTACGAGCAGTACTTC
CASSSREESYEQYF
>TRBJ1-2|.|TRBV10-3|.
TGTGCCATCAGTGAGACAGGGTATGGCTACACCTTC
CAISETGYGYTF
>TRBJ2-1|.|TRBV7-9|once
TGTGCCAGCAGCCTGACAGATGAGCAGTTCTTC
CASSLTDEQFF
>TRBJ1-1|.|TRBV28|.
TGTGCCAGCACTAAGGCCGGGATCCCCCCCACCACTGAAGCTTTCTTT
CASTKAGIPPTTEAFF
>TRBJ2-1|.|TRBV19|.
TGTGCCAGTAGTCTCCGTAGGGGCTACAATGAGCAGTTCTTC
CASSLRRGYNEQFF
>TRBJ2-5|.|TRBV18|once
TGTGCCAGCTCACCACAGTACAGCCAAGAGACCCAGTACTTC
CASSPQYSQETQYF
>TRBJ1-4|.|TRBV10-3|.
TGTGCCACCCGGGACATTGCAACTAATGAAAAACTGTTTTTT
CATRDIATNEKLFF
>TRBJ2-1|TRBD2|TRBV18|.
TGTGCCAGCTCACCAAAGTCCCCAGCGGGAGGCCTCAATGAGCAGTTCTTC
CASSPKSPAGGLNEQFF
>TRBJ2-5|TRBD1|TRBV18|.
TGTGCCAGCTCACCAGCCGGGGACAGAGGAGAGACCCAGTACTTC
CASSPAGDRGETQYF
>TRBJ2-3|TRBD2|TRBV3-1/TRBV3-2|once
TGTGCCAGCAGCCCCATGCGGGCTAGCGGGGTCACAGATACGCAGTATTTT
CASSPMRASGVTDTQYF
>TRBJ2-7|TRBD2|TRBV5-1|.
TGCGCCAGCAGCTTGGTTCCGGGAGGGCAGCCGGAGCAGTACTTC
CASSLVPGGQPEQYF
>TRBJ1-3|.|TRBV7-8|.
TGTGCCAGCAGCTTAGTGGGCAGGGCTGGAAACACCATATATTTT
CASSLVGRAGNTIYF
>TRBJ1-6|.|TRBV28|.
TGTGCCAGCAGAGGAGAGTATTCACCCCTCCACTTT
CASRGEYSPLHF
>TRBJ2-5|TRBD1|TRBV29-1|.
TGCAGCGTTGAACCCGGGACAGTCCAAGAGACCCAGTACTTC
CSVEPGTVQETQYF
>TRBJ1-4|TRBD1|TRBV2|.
TGTGCCAGCAGAGCAACGTCAGGGGGTTATGAAAAACTGTTTTTT
CASRATSGGYEKLFF
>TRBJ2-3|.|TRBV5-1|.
TGCGCCAGCAGCGGTCCCTGGGAGGCAGATACGCAGTATTTT
CASSGPWEADTQYF
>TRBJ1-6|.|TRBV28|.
TGTGCCAGCAGTTTAAGCCGTACCTATAATTCACCCCTCCACTTT
CASSLSRTYNSPLHF
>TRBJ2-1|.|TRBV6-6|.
TGTGCCAGCAGTTCCTCCGGGGGCTCCTACAATGAGCAGTTCTTC
CASSSSGGSYNEQFF
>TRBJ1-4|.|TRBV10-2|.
TGCGCCAGCAGTATCACAGGGAGGGGTGAAAAACTGTTTTTT
CASSITGRGEKLFF
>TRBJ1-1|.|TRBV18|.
TGTGCCAGCTCACCAGGGCAGATGAACACTGAAGCTTTCTTT
CASSPGQMNTEAFF
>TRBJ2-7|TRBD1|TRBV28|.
TGTGCCAGCAGTTATATGGGGACAGGGGGCAAAGGCGAGCAGTACTTC
CASSYMGTGGKGEQYF
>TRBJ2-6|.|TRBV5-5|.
TGTGCCAGCAGCTTGGTTGCGGGGGCCCCTTCTGGGGCCAACGTCCTGACTTTC
CASSLVAGAPSGANVLTF
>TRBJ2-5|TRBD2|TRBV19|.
TGTGCCAGTAGCCCCCGGGGGGACCAAGAGACCCAGTACTTC
CASSPRGDQETQYF
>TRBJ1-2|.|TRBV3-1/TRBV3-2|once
TGTGCCAGCAGCCAAGGACGGAGCTATGGCTACACCTTC
CASSQGRSYGYTF
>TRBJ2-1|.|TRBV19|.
TGTGCCAGTAGTATACCGAGGAGGGGCCGGGAGCAGTTCTTC
CASSIPRRGREQFF